The clone carrying this T cell receptor beta chain was observed a handful of times. What it binds is not known. The germline V gene encodes CDR1 SQVTM and CDR2 ANQGSEA. CDR3 length: 13 amino acids. Trimming pared 6 bases from V and 0 bases from J, leaving 9 bases between. The source of the sample is a study of beta chain features in type 1 diabetes. Regarding the study as a whole: Type 1 diabetes patients showed a moderate but significant shortening of TCRB CDR3s in all four CD4+ subsets.

Expressed TCRB transcripts were sequenced, since all the RNA that had been isolated was reverse transcribed. Sequencing used immunoSEQ multiplex PCR; TCRdb keeps in-frame clones, though not all of them. Of around 140,000 clones in the sample, about 13% were seen once. This receptor was obtained from a man aged 18 to 30 with type 1 diabetes. The sequencing input was central memory CD4+ T cells from blood. The chain is built from TRBV29-1 and TRBJ1-3; D not resolved. CDR3 coding DNA: TGCAGCGTCAACAGCAACTCTGGAAACACCATATATTTT. As protein: CSVNSNSGNTIYF.